This TCR beta chain was retrieved from a study of T-cell reconstitution after alpha-beta-depleted transplantation in children. General study results and limits: Certain patients had high TCRbeta diversity at day 60, and it came from recipient T cells and thymic progenitors that survived. The authors attributed T-cell counts and diversity one year after transplant mostly to newly produced T cells. Expanded clones from the graft, numbering several hundred, reportedly supplied alpha-beta T cells about two months after transplant.

The TCRbeta library was prepared with unique molecular identifiers. TCRdb passed the PCR reads through MiXCR, listing each CDR3 protein once. The table records about 510,000 distinct CDR3 sequences, over 9.5% of them present only once. This clonotype was recorded at least ten times. No antigen is known for it. With 3 bases removed from V and 1 base from J, the gap between germline ends came to 7 bases. The CDR3 loop spans 14 amino acids. This sequence joins TRBV12-3 or TRBV12-4 and TRBJ1-3, with no clear D. The sample was PBMCs, mostly from graft donor cells, taken 180 days after TCRalphabeta/CD19-depleted stem cell transplant. The TCR originated in a female patient between 2 and 10 years old who had a stem cell transplant for aplastic anemia, so the T cells may come from the graft donor. The CDR3 region is CASSFGGSGNTIYF. As DNA, the CDR3 is TGTGCCAGCAGTTTTGGAGGTTCTGGAAACACCATATATTTT.